The clone carrying this T cell receptor beta chain was recorded at least ten times. Its antigen remains unknown. This sample is part of a study of CD8 T cells in ankylosing spondylitis. Notes on the study in general: Disease-linked clones displayed a CD8+ phenotype and appeared relatively rarely in peripheral blood. The clones that were linked to disease were reported to be significantly enriched in matched synovial fluid samples from ankylosing spondylitis patients. Within ankylosing spondylitis blood, a TCR beta motif made up of eight or nine highly homologous variants appeared to be characteristic.

The CDR3 covers 13 residues. With V trimmed by 6 bases and J by 4 bases, 3 bases remained unmatched. Using quantitative 5'-RACE with molecular barcodes, the authors made TCR beta libraries. One entry per CDR3 protein, called by TCRdb with MiXCR from the 5' RACE reads. The data show some 130,000 distinct CDR3 sequences, with about 7% seen just once and around 12% held by the top ten. Sequenced: blood, either unsorted or a sorted T cell fraction (not recorded which). The clonotype was recovered from a female donor with ankylosing spondylitis or in good health (not recorded which). This chain links TRBV12-3 or TRBV12-4 with TRBJ2-7; 10 bases agree with TRBD2. CDR3 loop: CASSLAGEYEQYF. The CDR3 DNA follows: TGTGCCAGCAGCCTAGCGGGGGAGTACGAGCAGTACTTC.